Sequencing of this TCR beta chain was carried out in a study of control samples from healthy donors and cancer patients. CDR1 is SGHKS, CDR2 YYEKEE, per germline (reference sequence). The CDR3 runs to 12 residues. Trimming left V 4 bases short and J 4 bases short, with 9 bases between. Clones were sequenced by immunoSEQ multiplex PCR, and TCRdb holds only the in-frame ones, with some missing. The profile covers roughly 120,000 clones, with around nine tenths appearing a single time and 9.5% to 13% taken by the ten largest. The TCR originated in a man aged 25 to 40 in good health. The chain employs TRBV5-5 and TRBJ2-7; D remains unclear. What was sequenced was blood. The DNA for the CDR3 is TGTGCCAGCAGCCTTGACCGATACGAGCAGTACGTC. Its protein product is CASSLDRYEQYV.